These 31 T cell receptor beta chains were all obtained from the same sample, sequenced in a study of cytomegalovirus exposure and HLA in healthy donors. The PCR contained 60 Vbeta and 13 Jbeta primers. This table comes from immunoSEQ multiplex PCR, and its TCRdb copy is limited to in-frame clones, with some not included. The sample carries about 85,000 clones, around 80% recorded once. The sample taken for sequencing was PBMCs. These TCRs come from a man in his fifties in good health and CMV-seropositive.

J is TRBJ2-7 and V is TRBV27, with 9 bases matching TRBD2. The V segment lost 5 bases and the J segment 4 bases; nucleotides outside the gene matches: 9. Per germline, CDR1 MNHEY and CDR2 SMNVEV (reference sequence). The CDR3 has 15 amino acids. CDR3 DNA: TGTGCCAGCAGTACAATAGCGGGAGTAGAATACGAGCAGTACTTC. Amino acid sequence: CASSTIAGVEYEQYF.

This sequence joins TRBV15 and TRBJ1-4, with unresolved D. The CDR3 totals 16 residues. Germline V gene data show CDR1 as LNHNV and CDR2 as YYDKDF (reference sequence). The V and J ends lost 0 bases and 3 bases respectively, with 11 bases between them. The CDR3: CATSRDLTASNEKLFF. In DNA, the CDR3 is TGTGCCACCAGCAGAGATTTGACTGCTTCTAATGAAAAACTGTTTTTT.

A single count supports this clone. The chain carries TRBV9 and TRBJ2-7; D is possibly TRBD2 (6 bases). The germline V gene encodes CDR1 SGDLS and CDR2 YYNGEE. The V gene lost 3 bases and the J gene lost 1 base, with 8 bases spanning the gap. The CDR3 extends over 13 amino acids. This CDR3 reads CASSGGVSYEQYF. The CDR3 DNA follows: TGTGCCAGCAGCGGCGGGGTGTCCTACGAGCAGTACTTC.

The chain couples TRBV19 to TRBJ1-4; D possibly corresponds to TRBD1 (6 bases). With 7 bases removed from V and 2 bases from J, the gap between germline ends came to 17 bases. The CDR3 is 16 amino acids. CDR1 is LNHDA, CDR2 SQIVND, per germline (reference sequence). In nucleotides, the CDR3 is TGTGCCAGTACCACTATAGAGGGGGGGACTAATGAAAAACTGTTTTTT. This sequence encodes CASTTIEGGTNEKLFF.

The chain carries TRBV10-2 and TRBJ2-7; no definite D call. The length of the CDR3 is 14 residues. Trimming stripped 0 bases from V and 6 bases from J, with 12 bases between. CDR1 and CDR2 from the germline V gene are WSHSY and SAAADI. The CDR3 region has the DNA TGCGCCAGCAGTGAGTCGACAACCCTTGGCGAGCAGTACTTC. Its translation is CASSESTTLGEQYF.

This clone has only a few counts. The chain recombines TRBV5-5 with TRBJ1-5; 10 nucleotides agree with TRBD1. The V segment lost 2 bases and the J segment 3 bases; nucleotides outside the gene matches: 8. CDR3 length: 17 residues. CDR1 SGHKS and CDR2 YYEKEE come from the germline V gene (reference sequence). The CDR3: CASSFTGQGSSNQPQHF. CDR3 sequence (DNA): TGTGCCAGCAGCTTTACGGGACAGGGGAGTTCCAATCAGCCCCAGCATTTT.

This clone was counted between two and nine times. CDR3 DNA: TGTGCCAGCAGTTCTCCGGGACTAGGGAGACAAGAGACCCAGTACTTC. This gives the protein CASSSPGLGRQETQYF. The chain combines TRBV27 with TRBJ2-5; 8 bases align to TRBD2. This CDR3 has 16 residues. The V segment lost 4 bases and the J segment 2 bases; nucleotides outside the gene matches: 9. The germline V gene encodes CDR1 MNHEY and CDR2 SMNVEV (reference sequence).

This chain connects TRBV4-3 to TRBJ2-3; TRBD2 is a possible D gene (6 bases). Germline assignment: CDR1 LGHNA and CDR2 YSLEER. The V end lost 2 bases, the J end lost 1 base, and 16 bases lay between the germline ends. This CDR3 comprises 17 residues. CDR3 DNA sequence: TGCGCCAGCAGCCAAAAAAAACTAGCCCTAGGCACAGATACGCAGTATTTT. This gives the protein CASSQKKLALGTDTQYF.

This clone was recorded a few times. The chain is built from TRBV5-5 and TRBJ1-2; 7 bases line up with TRBD1. Trimming removed 5 bases from V and 5 bases from J; junction bases left unmatched: 6. This CDR3 region has 13 residues. The germline V gene encodes CDR1 SGHKS and CDR2 YYEKEE (reference sequence). DNA of the CDR3: TGTGCCAGCAGATCTGACAGGGTATATGGCTACACCTTC. This translates into CASRSDRVYGYTF.

The sample holds one count of this clone. The rearrangement links TRBV11-3 to TRBJ2-6; D is perhaps TRBD1 (6 bases). The germline V and J ends were trimmed by 1 base and 0 bases, with 13 bases remaining between them. The germline CDR1 and CDR2 sequences are SGHNT and YENEEA. The CDR3 is 18 residues long. The DNA for the CDR3 is TGTGCCAGCAGCTTAGGGCCAGGGGCCCACTCTGGGGCCAACGTCCTGACTTTC. Translated: CASSLGPGAHSGANVLTF.

The rearrangement links TRBV4-1 to TRBJ1-3; TRBD1 matches at 9 bases. V trimming: 6 bases; J trimming: 0 bases; junction bases outside the gene matches: 6. The germline V gene encodes CDR1 MGHRA and CDR2 YSYEKL. The CDR3 sequence is 16 residues long. CDR3 coding DNA: TGCGCCAGCAGTATTGGACAGGGGAACTCTGGAAACACCATATATTTT. Translation: CASSIGQGNSGNTIYF.

V usage is TRBV6-1 and J usage is TRBJ2-6; 7 positions match TRBD1. Trimming at V came to 6 bases and at J to 7 bases, leaving 9 bases not matched to a gene. CDR1 is MNHNS, CDR2 SASEGT, per germline. The CDR3 loop spans 15 amino acids. This chain's CDR3 is CASRATGTEANVLTF. Here the CDR3 DNA reads TGTGCCAGCAGAGCAACCGGGACAGAAGCCAACGTCCTGACTTTC.

The chain couples TRBV6-5 to TRBJ2-5; a possible D gene is TRBD1 (6 bases). Gene TRBJ2-7 matches the end of the DNA better, so the J call may be wrong. Germline V CDR1 and CDR2: MNHEY, SVGAGI. This CDR3 spans 13 amino acids. CDR3 bases: TGTGCCACTAGACAGGCGAGCTCCTACGAGCAGTACTTC. Amino acids: CATRQASSYEQYF.

The chain uses TRBV5-1 and TRBJ1-2, with 8 positions matching TRBD1. Trimming took 0 bases from V and 7 from J; bases not matched to a gene: 14. This CDR3 has 17 residues. Germline assignment: CDR1 SGHRS and CDR2 YFSETQ. CDR3 DNA sequence: TGCGCCAGCAGCTTGGATGGTTCGGGGCAGGGGGCGTTTGGCTACACCTTC. Residues: CASSLDGSGQGAFGYTF.

The CDR3 bases are TGTGCCAGCAGTCCCCGGGACAGACAAGAGACCCAGTACTTC. Translation gives CASSPRDRQETQYF. The gene calls are TRBV27 and TRBJ2-5, with 7 bases matching TRBD1. The germline CDR1 and CDR2 sequences are MNHEY and SMNVEV (reference sequence). The CDR3 runs to 14 residues. The trim removed 5 bases at V and 2 bases at J, leaving 5 bases unmatched.

The rearrangement links TRBV30 to TRBJ2-2; a possible D gene is TRBD2 (5 bases). CDR1 is GTSNPN and CDR2 is SVGIG in the germline V gene (reference sequence). Trimming shortened V by 4 bases and J by 2 bases, and 17 bases separated the two germline ends. This CDR3 spans 16 amino acids. The CDR3 bases are TGTGCCTGGACCCTCACCAGCGGAGAAAACACCGGGGAGCTGTTTTTT. Its protein is CAWTLTSGENTGELFF. Full variable domain (outside the CDR3, taken from reference TRBV30 and TRBJ2-2): SQTIHQWPATLVQPVGSPLSLECTVEGTSNPNLYWYRQAAGRGLQLLFYSVGIGQISSEVPQNLSASRPQDRQFILSSKKLLLSDSGFYLCAWTLTSGENTGELFFGEGSRLTVL.

This chain joins TRBV2 and TRBJ2-7, with TRBD1 matching over 10 bases. The CDR3 totals 15 residues. V gave up 8 bases and J gave up 6 bases; unmatched junction bases: 13. Per germline, CDR1 SNHLY and CDR2 FYNNEI. CDR3 protein: CASLLDRGELREQYF. The CDR3 region has the DNA TGTGCCAGCCTCCTGGACAGGGGGGAACTACGCGAGCAGTACTTC.

This clone has a handful of counts. V usage is TRBV6-1 and J usage is TRBJ1-1, with 7 nucleotides matching TRBD1. The J segment lost 3 bases and the V segment lost 5 bases, leaving 3 bases of the junction unmatched. Looked up from germline, CDR1 is MNHNS and CDR2 is SASEGT. This CDR3 is 13 amino acids long. The CDR3 DNA reads TGTGCCAGCAGTAGACAGGGTGACACTGAAGCTTTCTTT. Protein sequence: CASSRQGDTEAFF.

The chain employs TRBV21-1 and TRBJ1-2. TRBV21-1 represents a pseudogene. The CDR3 contains 13 residues. CDR3 DNA: TGTGCCAGCAGCTTGAGTCGTAACTATGGCTACACCTTC. Its protein is CASSLSRNYGYTF.

The CDR3 region is CAWSTGQRTTNEKLFF. CDR3 DNA sequence: TGTGCCTGGAGTACCGGACAGAGAACAACTAATGAAAAACTGTTTTTT. V is TRBV30 and J is TRBJ1-4; weak D call: TRBD1 (6 bases). Germline assignment: CDR1 GTSNPN and CDR2 SVGIG (reference sequence). Deletions cut 2 bases from V and 0 bases from J, with 13 bases between. CDR3 size: 16 residues.

This clone was observed a single time. The chain has TRBV11-2 and TRBJ1-3, with a possible D match to TRBD1 (6 bases). The germline V gene encodes CDR1 SGHAT and CDR2 FQNNGV. CDR3 length: 13 amino acids. Trimming stripped 3 bases from V and 4 bases from J, with 7 bases between. CDR3 DNA: TGTGCCAGCAGCTTTGACAGGGGAAACACCATATATTTT. Protein: CASSFDRGNTIYF.

The chain combines TRBV7-9 with TRBJ1-1; 7 nucleotides match TRBD1. With 5 bases clipped from V and 4 bases from J, the junction kept 10 bases outside the gene matches. This CDR3 comprises 15 residues. The germline gives CDR1 SEHNR, CDR2 FQNEAQ (reference sequence). The CDR3 sequence: CASSSRGYGATEAFF. The DNA of the CDR3 is TGTGCCAGCAGCAGCAGGGGGTACGGCGCCACTGAAGCTTTCTTT.

V is TRBV19 and J is TRBJ2-3; D perhaps matches TRBD2 (5 bases). The germline V gene encodes CDR1 LNHDA and CDR2 SQIVND (reference sequence). The V gene lost 5 bases and the J gene lost 0 bases, with 9 bases spanning the gap. The CDR3 is made up of 14 amino acids. CDR3 loop: CASSEAASTDTQYF. The CDR3 nucleotides read TGTGCCAGTAGTGAAGCGGCTAGCACAGATACGCAGTATTTT.

V gene TRBV30 combines with J gene TRBJ1-3, with unresolved D. This CDR3 is 12 amino acids long. Trimming shortened V by 3 bases and J by 8 bases, and 11 bases separated the two germline ends. Germline V lookup: CDR1 GTSNPN, CDR2 SVGIG (reference sequence). The CDR3, as DNA: TGTGCCTGGAGGAGCATCGGGGACACCATATATTTT. It specifies CAWRSIGDTIYF.

The chain employs TRBV27 and TRBJ2-1; D is ambiguous. Trimming shortened V by 3 bases and J by 6 bases, and 15 bases separated the two germline ends. The CDR3 spans 15 residues. Germline loops: CDR1 MNHEY, CDR2 SMNVEV (reference sequence). The CDR3 nucleotides read TGTGCCAGCAGTTTTTTGACACCGGATCTCAATGAGCAGTTCTTC. This encodes CASSFLTPDLNEQFF.

The CDR3, as DNA: TGTGCCAGCAGCGTAGAAGCGTTCTCCTACGAGCAGTACTTC. Encoded protein: CASSVEAFSYEQYF. The J gene is TRBJ2-7, the V gene TRBV9; unclear D gene. The germline V gene has CDR1 SGDLS and CDR2 YYNGEE. The CDR3 length is 14 residues. V lost 0 bases and J lost 0, with 7 bases in between.

This clone was observed a single time. The chain joins TRBV9 to TRBJ2-1, with a weak D call TRBD1 (6 bases). Trimming cost V 0 bases and J 0 bases, with 7 bases left between them. The CDR3 is made up of 15 amino acids. Germline CDR1 and CDR2: SGDLS and YYNGEE. CDR3 region: CASSVEGGSYNEQFF. DNA of the CDR3: TGTGCCAGCAGCGTAGAAGGGGGCTCCTACAATGAGCAGTTCTTC. The variable domain in full, completed from reference TRBV9 and TRBJ2-1, reads DSGVTQTPKHLITATGQRVTLRCSPRSGDLSVYWYQQSLDQGLQFLIQYYNGEERAKGNILERFSAQQFPDLHSELNLSSLELGDSALYFCASSVEGGSYNEQFFGPGTRLTVL.

CDR3 bases: TGCGCCAGCAGCCAAGATGTACTAGCCTACGAGCAGTACTTC. It encodes CASSQDVLAYEQYF. The chain carries TRBV4-3 and TRBJ2-7; D might be TRBD2 (5 bases). The CDR3 runs 14 residues. The ends were cut back, 0 bases at V and 2 bases at J, with 8 bases in the middle. From germline, CDR1 is LGHNA and CDR2 YSLEER.

This chain links TRBV4-1 with TRBJ1-2, with 7 bases lining up with TRBD1. V lost 2 bases to trimming and J lost 1 base; unmatched junction nucleotides: 4. This CDR3 contains 15 residues. Germline V gene lookup returns CDR1 MGHRA and CDR2 YSYEKL. This CDR3 is CASSQRTGDNYGYTF. In DNA, the CDR3 is TGCGCCAGCAGCCAACGGACAGGAGATAACTATGGCTACACCTTC.

The rearrangement joins TRBV14 to TRBJ1-1; a weak D match, TRBD1 (5 bases). Germline CDR1 SGHDN, CDR2 FVKESK. Trimming took 3 bases from V and 5 from J, leaving 13 bases between them. This CDR3 has 14 residues. The CDR3 protein is CASSHIPGGTEAFF. For the CDR3, the DNA is TGTGCCAGCAGCCATATACCCGGGGGGACTGAAGCTTTCTTT.

Details on this clone: One junction end does not reproduce the germline sequence, and a read error may be involved. The chain links TRBV19 to TRBJ2-4, with D hard to call. This CDR3 has 11 amino acids. Looked up from germline, CDR1 is LNHDA and CDR2 is SQIVND (reference sequence). The CDR3 DNA follows: TGTGCCAGTAGTACGCAAAACAGTCAGTACTTC. Translating gives CASSTQNSQYF.